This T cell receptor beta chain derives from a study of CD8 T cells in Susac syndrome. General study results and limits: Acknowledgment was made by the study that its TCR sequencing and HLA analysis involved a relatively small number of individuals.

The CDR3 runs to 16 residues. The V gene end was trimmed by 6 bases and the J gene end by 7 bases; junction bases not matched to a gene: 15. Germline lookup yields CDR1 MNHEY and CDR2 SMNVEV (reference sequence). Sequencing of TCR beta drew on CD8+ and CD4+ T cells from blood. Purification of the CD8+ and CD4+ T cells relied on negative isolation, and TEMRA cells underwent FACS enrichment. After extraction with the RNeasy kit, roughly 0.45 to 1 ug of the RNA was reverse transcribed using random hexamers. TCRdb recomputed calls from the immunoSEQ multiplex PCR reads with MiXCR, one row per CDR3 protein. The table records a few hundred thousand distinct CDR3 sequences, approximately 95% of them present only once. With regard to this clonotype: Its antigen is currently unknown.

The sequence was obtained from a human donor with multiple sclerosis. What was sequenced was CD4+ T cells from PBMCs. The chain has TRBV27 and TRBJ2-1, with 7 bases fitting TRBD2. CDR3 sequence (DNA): TGTGCCAGCAGCCTGTCTCGGGACCTCGGGGGGAATGAGCAGTTCTTC. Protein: CASSLSRDLGGNEQFF.